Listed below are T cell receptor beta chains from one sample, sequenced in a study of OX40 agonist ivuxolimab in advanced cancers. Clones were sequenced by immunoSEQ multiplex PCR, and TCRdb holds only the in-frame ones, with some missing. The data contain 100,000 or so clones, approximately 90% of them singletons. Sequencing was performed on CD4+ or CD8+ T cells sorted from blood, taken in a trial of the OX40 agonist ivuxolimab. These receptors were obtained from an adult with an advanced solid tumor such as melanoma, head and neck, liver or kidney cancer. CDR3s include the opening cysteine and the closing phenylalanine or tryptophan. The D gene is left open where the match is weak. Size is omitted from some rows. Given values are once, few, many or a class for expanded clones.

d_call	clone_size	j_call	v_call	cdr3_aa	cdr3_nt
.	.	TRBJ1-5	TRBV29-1	CTEGGISNQPQHF	TGCACCGAGGGAGGGATTAGCAATCAGCCCCAGCATTTT
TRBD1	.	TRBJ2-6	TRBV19	CASRKTGTGFSGANVLTF	TGTGCCAGTAGAAAAACCGGGACAGGGTTCTCTGGGGCCAACGTCCTGACTTTC
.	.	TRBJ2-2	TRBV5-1	CASSLVGPTGELFF	TGCGCCAGCAGCTTGGTAGGGCCCACCGGGGAGCTGTTTTTT
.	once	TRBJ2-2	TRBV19	CASRGRGNTGELFF	TGTGCCAGTAGAGGCAGGGGGAACACCGGGGAGCTGTTTTTT
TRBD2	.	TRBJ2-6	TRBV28	CASTLGGAGANVLTF	TGTGCCAGCACCCTGGGGGGGGCTGGGGCCAACGTCCTGACTTTC
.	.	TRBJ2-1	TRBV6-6	CASRGVNEQFF	TGTGCCAGCAGAGGGGTCAATGAGCAGTTCTTC
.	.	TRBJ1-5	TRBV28	CASSPQSGSNQPQHF	TGTGCCAGCAGTCCCCAGTCGGGGAGCAATCAGCCCCAGCATTTT
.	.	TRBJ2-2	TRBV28	CASSFGGVTGELFF	TGTGCCAGCAGTTTTGGGGGAGTAACCGGGGAGCTGTTTTTT
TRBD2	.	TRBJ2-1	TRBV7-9	CASSILAGGESYNEQFF	TGTGCCAGCAGCATTCTAGCGGGGGGCGAATCCTACAATGAGCAGTTCTTC
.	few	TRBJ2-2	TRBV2	CASSPTRPLAGELFF	TGTGCCAGCAGTCCGACTAGGCCCCTAGCCGGGGAGCTGTTTTTT
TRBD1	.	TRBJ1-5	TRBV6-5	CASSPGQNSNQPQHF	TGTGCCAGCAGTCCGGGACAGAATAGCAATCAGCCCCAGCATTTT
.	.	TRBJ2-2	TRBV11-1	CASSLLRLNTGELFF	TGTGCCAGCAGCTTACTCAGGCTGAACACCGGGGAGCTGTTTTTT
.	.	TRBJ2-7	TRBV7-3	CASSLRQGPADEQYF	TGTGCCAGCAGCTTACGGCAGGGCCCCGCCGACGAGCAGTACTTC
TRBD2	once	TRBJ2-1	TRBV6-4	CASSSGRGGNEQFF	TGTGCCAGCAGTAGCGGGAGGGGAGGCAATGAGCAGTTCTTC
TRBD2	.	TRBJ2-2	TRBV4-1	CASSPPGWDGGESETGELFF	TGCGCCAGCAGCCCTCCTGGTTGGGACGGGGGGGAGTCGGAAACCGGGGAGCTGTTTTTT
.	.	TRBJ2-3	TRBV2	CAGPGQSTDTQYF	TGTGCCGGTCCGGGACAATCCACAGATACGCAGTATTTT
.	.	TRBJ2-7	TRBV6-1	CASSESYSGYEQYF	TGTGCCAGCAGTGAAAGTTACTCTGGGTACGAGCAGTACTTC
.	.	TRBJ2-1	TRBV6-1	CASSELWAQAEQFF	TGTGCCAGCAGTGAATTGTGGGCTCAGGCTGAGCAGTTCTTC
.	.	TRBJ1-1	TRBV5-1	CASSLSGGVTEAFF	TGCGCCAGCAGCTTAAGTGGGGGGGTCACTGAAGCTTTCTTT
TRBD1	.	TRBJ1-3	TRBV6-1	CASSAIQGQRAGNTIYF	TGTGCCAGCAGTGCCATACAGGGGCAGAGGGCTGGAAACACCATATATTTT
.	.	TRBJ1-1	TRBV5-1	CASSPGHRTHEAFF	TGCGCCAGCAGCCCGGGACATCGGACGCATGAAGCTTTCTTT
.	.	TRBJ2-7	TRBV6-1	CASSEAASIYEQYF	TGTGCCAGCAGTGAAGCGGCGAGCATCTACGAGCAGTACTTC
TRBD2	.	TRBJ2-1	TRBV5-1	CASSRRRGVNNEQFF	TGCGCCAGCAGCCGGAGGCGGGGGGTGAACAATGAGCAGTTCTTC
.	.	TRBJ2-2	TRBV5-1	CASSLGRSGYTGELFF	TGCGCCAGCAGCTTGGGGCGATCAGGGTACACCGGGGAGCTGTTTTTT
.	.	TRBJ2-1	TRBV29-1	CSVARQRKNNEQFF	TGCAGCGTTGCCAGGCAGAGAAAAAACAATGAGCAGTTCTTC
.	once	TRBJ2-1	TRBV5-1	CASSRDSATYNEQFF	TGCGCCAGCAGCCGTGATAGCGCTACCTACAATGAGCAGTTCTTC
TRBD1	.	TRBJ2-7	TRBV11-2	CASSLGTGAAYEQYF	TGTGCCAGCAGCTTGGGGACAGGGGCGGCCTACGAGCAGTACTTC
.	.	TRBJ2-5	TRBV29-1	CSVPAWETQYF	TGCAGCGTCCCTGCGTGGGAGACCCAGTACTTC
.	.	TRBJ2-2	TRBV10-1	CASRDTNTGELFF	TGCGCCAGCAGGGACACTAACACCGGGGAGCTGTTTTTT
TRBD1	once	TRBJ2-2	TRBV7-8	CASSSGTGMTGELFF	TGTGCCAGCAGCTCCGGGACAGGCATGACCGGGGAGCTGTTTTTT
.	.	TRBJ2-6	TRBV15	CATSSKISGANVLTF	TGTGCCACCAGCAGCAAGATATCTGGGGCCAACGTCCTGACTTTC
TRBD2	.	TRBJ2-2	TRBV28	CASRGLKGLAGGRNTGELFF	TGTGCCAGCAGAGGCTTAAAGGGACTAGCGGGAGGGAGGAACACCGGGGAGCTGTTTTTT
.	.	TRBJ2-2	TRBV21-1	CASSKLGFYRPLNTGELFF	TGTGCCAGCAGCAAACTTGGTTTTTACAGGCCGTTGAACACCGGGGAGCTGTTTTTT
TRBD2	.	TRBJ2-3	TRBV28	CASSNPLAGVRDTQYF	TGTGCCAGCAGTAACCCCTTAGCGGGAGTAAGAGATACGCAGTATTTT
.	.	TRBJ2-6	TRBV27	CASSWGGTTGSGANVLTF	TGTGCCAGCAGTTGGGGCGGGACGACAGGCTCTGGGGCCAACGTCCTGACTTTC
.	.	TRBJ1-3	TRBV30	CAWSTLQLSSGNTIYF	TGTGCCTGGAGTACCCTACAGCTTAGCTCTGGAAACACCATATATTTT
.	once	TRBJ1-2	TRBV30	CAWSPQTVSYGYTF	TGTGCCTGGAGTCCCCAGACGGTCTCCTATGGCTACACCTTC
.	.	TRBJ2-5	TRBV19	CASSISGPGETQYF	TGTGCCAGTAGTATATCGGGCCCGGGGGAGACCCAGTACTTC
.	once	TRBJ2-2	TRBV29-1	CSVPGPTNTGELFF	TGCAGCGTTCCGGGACCGACGAACACCGGGGAGCTGTTTTTT
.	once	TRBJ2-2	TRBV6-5	CASSVSVNTGELFF	TGTGCCAGCAGTGTGTCAGTGAACACCGGGGAGCTGTTTTTT
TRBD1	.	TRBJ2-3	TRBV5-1	CASSLADRTTDTQYF	TGCGCCAGCAGCTTGGCGGACAGGACTACAGATACGCAGTATTTT
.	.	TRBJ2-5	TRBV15	CATQRGQEETQYF	TGTGCCACCCAGCGCGGGCAGGAGGAGACCCAGTACTTC
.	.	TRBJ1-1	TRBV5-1	CASSLLVDTEAFF	TGCGCCAGCAGCTTGCTAGTGGACACTGAAGCTTTCTTT
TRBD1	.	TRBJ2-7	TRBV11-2	CASSFGTGRYEQYF	TGTGCCAGCAGCTTTGGGACAGGGCGGTACGAGCAGTACTTC
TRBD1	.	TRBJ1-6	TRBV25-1	CASSALSGGNSPLHF	TGTGCCAGCAGTGCTCTATCAGGGGGCAATTCACCCCTCCACTTT
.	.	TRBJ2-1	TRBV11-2	CASSPSPRGNEQFF	TGTGCCAGCAGCCCCTCACCCCGGGGGAATGAGCAGTTCTTC
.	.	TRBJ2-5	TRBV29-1	CSVEFGGGDHADF	TGCAGCGTTGAATTTGGTGGTGGGGACCATGCTGACTTC
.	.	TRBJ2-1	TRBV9	CASSVMAHNEQFF	TGTGCCAGCAGCGTAATGGCACACAATGAGCAGTTCTTC
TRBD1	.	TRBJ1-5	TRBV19	CASSIGQGREQPQHF	TGTGCCAGTAGTATAGGACAGGGAAGGGAGCAGCCCCAGCATTTT
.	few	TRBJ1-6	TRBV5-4	CASSLRFGGDLYNSPLHF	TGTGCCAGCAGCCTACGATTCGGCGGGGACCTCTATAATTCACCCCTCCACTTT
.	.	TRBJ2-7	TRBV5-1	CASSFRTGSGSYEQYF	TGCGCCAGCAGCTTCCGTACTGGAAGTGGCTCCTACGAGCAGTACTTC